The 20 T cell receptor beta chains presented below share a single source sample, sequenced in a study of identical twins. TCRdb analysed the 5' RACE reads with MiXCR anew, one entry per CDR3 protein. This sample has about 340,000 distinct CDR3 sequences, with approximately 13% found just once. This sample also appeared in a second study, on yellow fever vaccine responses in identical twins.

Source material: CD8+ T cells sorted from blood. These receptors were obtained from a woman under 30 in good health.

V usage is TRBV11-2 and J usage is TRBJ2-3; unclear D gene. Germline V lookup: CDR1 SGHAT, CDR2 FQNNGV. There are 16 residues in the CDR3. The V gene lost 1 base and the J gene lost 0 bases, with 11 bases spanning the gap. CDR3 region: CASSLGATRSTDTQYF. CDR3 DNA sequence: TGTGCCAGCAGCTTAGGTGCGACGCGAAGCACAGATACGCAGTATTTT.

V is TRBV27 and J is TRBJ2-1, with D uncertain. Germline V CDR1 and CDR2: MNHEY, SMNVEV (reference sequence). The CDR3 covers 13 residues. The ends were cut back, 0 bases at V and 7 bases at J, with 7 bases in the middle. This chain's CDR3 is CASSLSTANEQFF. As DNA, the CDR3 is TGTGCCAGCAGTTTATCGACTGCGAATGAGCAGTTCTTC.

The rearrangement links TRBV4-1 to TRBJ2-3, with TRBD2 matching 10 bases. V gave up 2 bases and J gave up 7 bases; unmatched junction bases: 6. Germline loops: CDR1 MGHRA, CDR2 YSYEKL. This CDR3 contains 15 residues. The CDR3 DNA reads TGCGCCAGCAGCCAAACTAGCGGGATCATAAATACGCAGTATTTT. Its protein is CASSQTSGIINTQYF.

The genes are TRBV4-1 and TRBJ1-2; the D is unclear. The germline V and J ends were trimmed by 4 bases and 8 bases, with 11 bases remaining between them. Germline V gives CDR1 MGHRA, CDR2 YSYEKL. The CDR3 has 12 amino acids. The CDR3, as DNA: TGCGCCAGCAGCCTAGACATGAGCGGCTACACCTTC. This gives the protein CASSLDMSGYTF.

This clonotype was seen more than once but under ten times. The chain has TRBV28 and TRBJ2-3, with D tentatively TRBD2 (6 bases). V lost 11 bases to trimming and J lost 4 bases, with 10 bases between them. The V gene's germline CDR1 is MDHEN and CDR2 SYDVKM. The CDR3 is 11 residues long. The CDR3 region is CASWEADTQYF. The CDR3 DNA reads TGTGCCTCATGGGAGGCAGATACGCAGTATTTT.

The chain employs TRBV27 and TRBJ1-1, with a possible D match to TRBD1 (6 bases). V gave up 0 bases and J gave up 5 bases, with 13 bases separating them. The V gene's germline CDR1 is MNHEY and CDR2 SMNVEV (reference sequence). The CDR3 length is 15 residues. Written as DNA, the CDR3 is TGTGCCAGCAGTTTATCACAGGGCCTCGGGACTGAAGCTTTCTTT. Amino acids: CASSLSQGLGTEAFF.

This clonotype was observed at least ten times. CDR3 amino acids: CASTEWADEEQFF. In DNA, the CDR3 is TGTGCCAGCACCGAGTGGGCAGATGAAGAGCAGTTCTTC. The V and J genes are TRBV25-1 and TRBJ2-1; D is undetermined. The germline V and J ends were trimmed by 7 bases and 10 bases, with 17 bases remaining between them. Germline V gene lookup returns CDR1 MGHDK and CDR2 SYGVNS. The CDR3 length is 13 residues.

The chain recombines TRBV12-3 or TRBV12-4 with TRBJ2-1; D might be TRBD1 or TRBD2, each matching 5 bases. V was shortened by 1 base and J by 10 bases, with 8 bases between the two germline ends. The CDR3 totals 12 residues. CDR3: CASSLGDREQFF. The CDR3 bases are TGTGCCAGCAGTTTAGGGGACCGAGAGCAGTTCTTC.

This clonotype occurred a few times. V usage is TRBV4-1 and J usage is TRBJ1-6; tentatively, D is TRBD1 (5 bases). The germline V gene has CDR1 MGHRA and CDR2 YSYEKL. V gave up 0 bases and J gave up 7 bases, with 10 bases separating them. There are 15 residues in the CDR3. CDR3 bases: TGCGCCAGCAGCCAAGAGGACATAGTGAATTCACCCCTCCACTTT. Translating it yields CASSQEDIVNSPLHF.

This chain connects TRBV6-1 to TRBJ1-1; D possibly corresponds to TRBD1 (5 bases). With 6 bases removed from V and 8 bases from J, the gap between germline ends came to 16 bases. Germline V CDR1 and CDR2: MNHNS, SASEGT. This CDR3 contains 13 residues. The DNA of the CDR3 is TGTGCCAGCAGACAAAGGGAGGGGTCAGAAGCTTTCTTT. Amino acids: CASRQREGSEAFF.

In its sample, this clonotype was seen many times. CDR3 DNA: TGTGCCAGCAGTCGGACAGGGCGGAACACTGAAGCTTTCTTT. Its translation is CASSRTGRNTEAFF. This chain uses TRBV12-3 or TRBV12-4 with TRBJ1-1; 8 bases agree with TRBD1. Losses at the gene ends were 5 bases for V and 1 base for J; bases not matched to a gene: 3. CDR3 length: 14 residues.

The CDR3 DNA reads as TGTGCCAGCAGCTTAGGTGGGACACCTAGCACAGATACGCAGTATTTT. It encodes CASSLGGTPSTDTQYF. The chain links TRBV7-9 to TRBJ2-3, with D perhaps matching TRBD1 (6 bases). V lost 1 base to trimming and J lost 0 bases, with 11 bases between them. The germline gives CDR1 SEHNR, CDR2 FQNEAQ (reference sequence). The CDR3 contains 16 residues.

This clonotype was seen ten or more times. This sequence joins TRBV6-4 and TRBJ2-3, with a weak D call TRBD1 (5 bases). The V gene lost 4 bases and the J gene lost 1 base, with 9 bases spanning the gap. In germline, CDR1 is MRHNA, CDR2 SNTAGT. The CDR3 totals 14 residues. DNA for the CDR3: TGTGCCAGCAGTGGTGAAGGGGGCACAGATACGCAGTATTTT. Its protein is CASSGEGGTDTQYF.

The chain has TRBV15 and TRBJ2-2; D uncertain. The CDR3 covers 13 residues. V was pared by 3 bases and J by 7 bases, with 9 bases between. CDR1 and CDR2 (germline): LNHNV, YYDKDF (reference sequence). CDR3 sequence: CATSSDLSGELFF. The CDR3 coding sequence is TGTGCCACCAGCAGTGACCTTAGCGGGGAGCTGTTTTTT.

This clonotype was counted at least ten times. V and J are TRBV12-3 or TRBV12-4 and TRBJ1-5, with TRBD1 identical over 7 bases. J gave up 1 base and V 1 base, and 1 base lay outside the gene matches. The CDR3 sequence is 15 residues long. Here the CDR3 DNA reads TGTGCCAGCAGTTTAGAGGGGGCAAGCAATCAGCCCCAGCATTTT. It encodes CASSLEGASNQPQHF.

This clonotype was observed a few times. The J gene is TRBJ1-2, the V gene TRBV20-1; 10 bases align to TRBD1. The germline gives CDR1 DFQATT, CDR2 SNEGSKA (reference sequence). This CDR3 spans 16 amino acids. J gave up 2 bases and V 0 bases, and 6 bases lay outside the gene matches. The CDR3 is CSARERDRGSNYGYTF. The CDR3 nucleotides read TGCAGTGCTAGAGAAAGGGACAGGGGATCAAACTATGGCTACACCTTC.

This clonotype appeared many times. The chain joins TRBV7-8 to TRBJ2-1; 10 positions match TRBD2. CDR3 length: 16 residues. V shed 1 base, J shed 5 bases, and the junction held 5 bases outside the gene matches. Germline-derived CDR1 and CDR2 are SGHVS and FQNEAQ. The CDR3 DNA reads TGTGCCAGCAGCTTAGGGGCTAGCGGGAGAAACAATGAGCAGTTCTTC. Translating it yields CASSLGASGRNNEQFF.

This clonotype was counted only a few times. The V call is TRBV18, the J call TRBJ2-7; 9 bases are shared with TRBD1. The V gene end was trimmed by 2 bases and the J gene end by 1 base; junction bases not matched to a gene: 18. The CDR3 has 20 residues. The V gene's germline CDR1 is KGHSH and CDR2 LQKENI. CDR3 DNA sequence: TGTGCCAGCTCACCATTTCGGCTGAGGGTACAGGGGGCTCAGTCCTACGAGCAGTACGTC. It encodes CASSPFRLRVQGAQSYEQYV.

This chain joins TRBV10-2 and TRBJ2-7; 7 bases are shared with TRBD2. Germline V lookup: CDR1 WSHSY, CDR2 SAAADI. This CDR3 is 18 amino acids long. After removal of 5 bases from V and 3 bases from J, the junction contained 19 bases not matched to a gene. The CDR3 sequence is CASSPTITGTNRLYEQYF. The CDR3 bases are TGCGCCAGCAGTCCCACCATCACCGGGACTAACCGTCTCTACGAGCAGTACTTC.

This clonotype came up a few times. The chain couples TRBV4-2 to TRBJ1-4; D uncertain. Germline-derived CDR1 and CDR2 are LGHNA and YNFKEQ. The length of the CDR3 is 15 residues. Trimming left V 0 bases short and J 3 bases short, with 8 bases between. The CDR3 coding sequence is TGTGCCAGCAGCCAAGAGAGGGTTGCTAATGAAAAACTGTTTTTT. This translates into CASSQERVANEKLFF.